A selection of T cell receptor beta chains follows, all from one sample in a study of T cells in tumors and immune-related adverse events. The assay was immunoSEQ multiplex PCR, and TCRdb's table has in-frame clones only and misses some. The repertoire consists of about 22,000 clones, with under 95% occurring once and the leading ten covering around 1.3%. The sample consisted of lymph node tissue, taken from a patient treated with anti-PD-1 therapy. The receptors were sampled from a female donor with metastatic renal cell carcinoma. The CDR3 runs from the conserved cysteine through the conserved F or W. The D gene is left open where the match is weak. Size is omitted from some rows. Given values are once, few, many or a class for expanded clones.

V: TRBV14
D: .
size: .
J: TRBJ1-3
DNA: TGTGCCAGCAGCCAAGAGGCACCCTCTGGAAACACCATATATTTT
CDR3: CASSQEAPSGNTIYF

V: TRBV29-1
D: TRBD1
size: .
J: TRBJ1-2
DNA: TGCAGCGGTGCGAGGACAGGGGTAATGGGAGGCTACACCTTC
CDR3: CSGARTGVMGGYTF

V: TRBV11-3
D: .
size: .
J: TRBJ1-4
DNA: TGTGCCAGCAGCTTGGGAGGTTGGAATGAAAAACTGTTTTTT
CDR3: CASSLGGWNEKLFF

V: TRBV4-1
D: TRBD2
size: .
J: TRBJ2-7
DNA: TGCGCCAGCAGCCAAGTCGGGAGGGCCAGTTTCGAGCAGTACTTC
CDR3: CASSQVGRASFEQYF

V: TRBV5-1
D: .
size: .
J: TRBJ2-5
DNA: TGCGCCAGCGGAGGGGGGACCGGGCCCCAAGAGACCCAGTACTTC
CDR3: CASGGGTGPQETQYF

V: TRBV2
D: .
size: .
J: TRBJ1-1
DNA: TGTGCCAGCAGCCCTCAAGGGGGACGATCTGAAGCTTTCTTT
CDR3: CASSPQGGRSEAFF

V: TRBV10-3
D: TRBD1
size: .
J: TRBJ2-4
DNA: TGTGCCATCAGTGAGTCGCCACCAGGACAGGGCTTGAGAAACATTCAGTACTTC
CDR3: CAISESPPGQGLRNIQYF

V: TRBV5-4
D: .
size: .
J: TRBJ1-1
DNA: TGTGCCAGCAGCTTGGTCGGGGGCTTTGGCACTGAAGCTTTCTTT
CDR3: CASSLVGGFGTEAFF

V: TRBV19
D: .
size: few
J: TRBJ2-7
DNA: TGTGCCAGTAGTATAGCCTTTGGGGGGGCCGGGATCTACGAGCAGTACTTC
CDR3: CASSIAFGGAGIYEQYF

V: TRBV28
D: TRBD2
size: .
J: TRBJ2-3
DNA: TGTGCCAGCAGTTTACGCGCGGGGGGCACAGATACGCAGTATTTT
CDR3: CASSLRAGGTDTQYF

V: TRBV7-6
D: .
size: .
J: TRBJ2-3
DNA: TGTGCCAGCAGCTTGACCCCCCTTTTCATTACGGGTACGCAGTATTTT
CDR3: CASSLTPLFITGTQYF

V: TRBV19
D: .
size: .
J: TRBJ1-5
DNA: TGTGCCAGTAGTAAAAGGGCAGGGGATCAGCCCCAGCATTTT
CDR3: CASSKRAGDQPQHF

V: TRBV5-1
D: .
size: .
J: TRBJ1-2
DNA: TGCGCCAGCAGCTTGGGGGGTGGACTCGACTCGGGGTATGGCTACACCTTC
CDR3: CASSLGGGLDSGYGYTF

V: TRBV9
D: .
size: .
J: TRBJ2-5
DNA: TGTGCCAGCAGCGCGGGGGTTTCCCAAGAGACCCAGTACTTC
CDR3: CASSAGVSQETQYF

V: TRBV30
D: TRBD1
size: few
J: TRBJ1-4
DNA: TGTGCCTGGAGTCGACCGACCGGGACAGGGAGTGAAAAACTGTTTTTT
CDR3: CAWSRPTGTGSEKLFF

V: TRBV19
D: .
size: .
J: TRBJ2-3
DNA: TGTGCCAGTAGTATATTTCTCCGGGACGCACGTACAGATACGCAGTATTTT
CDR3: CASSIFLRDARTDTQYF

V: TRBV7-2
D: .
size: .
J: TRBJ1-2
DNA: TGTGCCAGCAGCCCCGGTACAGAGACCTATGGCTACACCTTC
CDR3: CASSPGTETYGYTF

V: TRBV2
D: .
size: .
J: TRBJ2-5
DNA: TGTGCCAGCAAGACAGTAGAGACCCAGTACTTC
CDR3: CASKTVETQYF

V: TRBV4-1
D: TRBD2
size: .
J: TRBJ2-3
DNA: TGCGCCAGCAGCTCCCGAGGGGCTAGCGGGGATACGCAGTATTTT
CDR3: CASSSRGASGDTQYF

V: TRBV10-1
D: .
size: once
J: TRBJ2-7
DNA: TGCGCCAGCAGTGAGACGAGTTACGAGCAGTACTTC
CDR3: CASSETSYEQYF

V: TRBV6-9
D: TRBD2
size: .
J: TRBJ2-7
DNA: TGTGCCAGCAGGACCCTCGGGGGGGGACCTCCCTACGAGCAGTACTTC
CDR3: CASRTLGGGPPYEQYF

V: TRBV30
D: .
size: .
J: TRBJ2-7
DNA: TGTGCCTGGATGACCGGGACGCAGTACGAGCAGTACTTC
CDR3: CAWMTGTQYEQYF

V: TRBV7-9
D: .
size: .
J: TRBJ1-4
DNA: TGTGCCAGCAGCAAGGACAGATCTAATGAAAAACTGTTTTTT
CDR3: CASSKDRSNEKLFF

V: TRBV4-2
D: .
size: .
J: TRBJ2-1
DNA: TGTGCCAGCAGCCAAGAATCTAGCCATAGCTCCTACAATGAGCAGTTCTTC
CDR3: CASSQESSHSSYNEQFF

V: TRBV15
D: .
size: .
J: TRBJ2-7
DNA: TGTGCCACCAGCAGAGATTGGACGGCACTAGGGTCAGCGGGCGAGCAGTACTTC
CDR3: CATSRDWTALGSAGEQYF

V: TRBV6-1
D: .
size: once
J: TRBJ2-6
DNA: TGTGCCAGCAGTAACGAGGGGGCTGGGGCCAACGTCCTGACTTTC
CDR3: CASSNEGAGANVLTF

V: TRBV27
D: .
size: few
J: TRBJ1-2
DNA: TGTGCCAGCAGTACCACTAATGGGGGGGCCAATGGCTACACCTTC
CDR3: CASSTTNGGANGYTF

V: TRBV28
D: .
size: once
J: TRBJ2-3
DNA: TGTGCCAGCACCTTGTGGGATACGCAGTATTTT
CDR3: CASTLWDTQYF